The TCR beta chain described here comes from a study of OX40 agonist ivuxolimab in advanced cancers. About the full investigation: Ivuxolimab was an agonistic, fully human IgG2 monoclonal antibody directed against OX40 (CD134), a costimulatory receptor. Intravenous ivuxolimab was administered to patients every 2 weeks at six dose levels: 0.01, 0.1, 0.3, 1.5, 3 and 10 mg/kg. Among the approximately 50 dose-escalation patients, about 19 had hepatocellular carcinoma, roughly 15 melanoma, 9 renal cell carcinoma and 9 head and neck cancer. A male proportion of around 81% and a mean age of approximately 58 years, ranging from 23 to 79, were recorded for the dose-escalation cohort. Prior anti-PD-1, anti-PD-L1 or anti-CTLA-4 therapy was permitted, and about two fifths of dose-escalation patients had received checkpoint inhibitors. Partial responses occurred in three dose-escalation patients, of whom one had hepatocellular carcinoma and two had cutaneous melanoma. The point of sequencing TCRbeta in the periphery was to test whether ivuxolimab changed TCR sequence diversity and drove clonal T-cell expansion. The monotherapy dose-escalation portion (N ≈ 50 patients) of the phase I ivuxolimab trial is reported in the paper. General findings and caveats noted by the study authors: Which antigens the clonally expanded peripheral T cells were specific for was not determined. Partial responders in the 0.1-3.0 mg/kg groups had among the lowest normalized peripheral clonal expansion, especially among CD8+ T cells. At doses of 0.1 to 3.0 mg/kg, clonal expansion of both CD4+ and CD8+ blood T cells was observed from baseline to week 6. After ivuxolimab, CD8+ T cells had more expanded clones than CD4+ T cells on average. Low levels of normalized T-cell clonal expansion were also seen in some patients who did not respond.

CDR1 LGHNT and CDR2 FRNRAP are derived from the germline V gene. The CDR3, from cysteine to phenylalanine, totals 14 residues. Left in the record is the CDR3 DNA by itself, 42 bases read in frame from the first base. Between the V and J ends, shortened by 7 bases and 2 bases respectively, the junction contains 12 bases. Remarks on this clone: The antigen this receptor binds is unknown. The input lacks base qualities; no much larger clone sits a single base away.

Genomic DNA was extracted from sorted cells for sequencing of the TCRbeta CDR3 region. TCRbeta CDR3 regions were sequenced using the immunoSEQ Assay. Sourced from immuneACCESS, this table was stored by TCRdb with only in-frame sequences that have V and J called. A share of the clones is absent; for the studies checked, an unresolved V gene accounts for under half, and the remainder has no known explanation. The sample table records under 65,000 clones; about 85% of these occur just once. Under 0.8% of the sample lies in the top ten. Patients with a history of autoimmune disease or receiving systemic immunosuppression were excluded from the trial. Peripheral blood for TCR sequencing was collected from all dose cohorts at baseline, on cycle 4 day 1, and on cycle 7 day 1. The samples were taken from a phase I, first-in-human, multicenter, open-label dose-escalation trial of ivuxolimab. Adults with locally advanced or metastatic melanoma, renal cell carcinoma, hepatocellular carcinoma or head and neck squamous cell carcinoma were enrolled in the trial. Before TCR sequencing, CD4+ and CD8+ T cells were separately sorted from peripheral blood.

Sample: CD4+ or CD8+ T cells sorted from blood, taken in a trial of the OX40 agonist ivuxolimab. This chain is built from TRBV12-5 and TRBJ2-1, with a tentative D gene TRBD1 over 5 matching bases. The receptor comes from an adult with an advanced solid tumor such as melanoma, head and neck, liver or kidney cancer. The nucleotides are TGTGCTAGTGCCCCCCAGGGAACCTACAATGAGCAGTTCTTC. Its amino acids are CASAPQGTYNEQFF.